Given below is one TCR beta chain in context. The target antigen is unknown. The sample comes from a study of monozygotic twins with cystic fibrosis. Libraries were prepared by immunoSEQ multiplex PCR; TCRdb keeps only in-frame clonotypes and omits some of them. The sample comprises tens of thousands of clones, around 82% of which are singletons, and roughly 1.7% rests with the top ten. Germline lookup yields CDR1 GTSNPN and CDR2 SVGIG (reference sequence). The junction had 5 bases not matched to a gene; V was cut back by 2 bases and J by 8 bases. The CDR3 consists of 12 residues. Regarding the study as a whole: Median Simpson clonality of 0.0095 suggested naive T cells predominated.

Sequencing was done on a sample of blood. This chain connects TRBV30 to TRBJ1-2; TRBD1 matches 7 bases. This receptor was identified in a girl aged 2 to 10 with cystic fibrosis. The CDR3 spells CAWSRQGWGYTF. In nucleotides, the CDR3 is TGTGCCTGGAGTAGACAGGGATGGGGCTACACCTTC.